Shown below are 14 T cell receptor beta chains from a single sample sequenced in a study of beta chain features in type 1 diabetes. Reverse transcription of all isolated RNA meant that expressed TCRB transcripts were sequenced. The repertoire was sequenced with immunoSEQ multiplex PCR; TCRdb's copy has only in-frame clones and lacks some. The sample includes 150,000 to 180,000 clones, about 8.1% of them seen just once. The sample taken for sequencing was central memory CD4+ T cells from blood. These receptors all stem from a man aged 18 to 30 in good health.

This chain joins TRBV20-1 and TRBJ1-4; D call uncertain. The CDR3 has 11 amino acids. V lost 8 bases to trimming and J lost 8 bases, with 12 bases between them. CDR1 and CDR2 from the germline V gene are DFQATT and SNEGSKA (reference sequence). This CDR3 is CSLFIGEKLFF. CDR3 nucleotide sequence: TGCAGTTTGTTTATCGGGGAAAAACTGTTTTTT.

This clone was seen a handful of times. The genes are TRBV4-2 and TRBJ2-5; tentative D call: TRBD1 (6 bases). Per germline, CDR1 LGHNA and CDR2 YNFKEQ. The length of the CDR3 is 14 residues. Trimming took 5 bases from V and 6 from J, leaving 16 bases between them. CDR3 sequence reads: CASSLEQGWQTQYF. CDR3 nucleotides: TGTGCCAGCAGCTTGGAACAGGGCTGGCAGACCCAGTACTTC.

This clone occurred a few times. The chain recombines TRBV7-2 with TRBJ1-3; 9 bases are a match to TRBD1. CDR1 and CDR2 from the germline V gene are SGHTA and FQGNSA. The CDR3 has 14 residues. The V and J ends lost 6 bases and 2 bases, in that order; junction bases with no gene match: 2. In DNA form, the CDR3 reads TGTGCCAGCAGACGGGACAGGGCTGGAAACACCATATATTTT. Protein sequence: CASRRDRAGNTIYF.

This rearrangement joins TRBV29-1 to TRBJ2-3; 12 bases match TRBD2. The CDR3 length is 15 residues. Germline trimming cut 6 bases from V and 1 base from J; bases unmatched to any gene: 5. Germline V gives CDR1 SQVTM, CDR2 ANQGSEA. In DNA, the CDR3 is TGCAGCGTGAACCGACTAGCGGGGGGCACAGATACGCAGTATTTT. Protein: CSVNRLAGGTDTQYF.

This clone showed up just a few times. CDR3 in amino acids: CASSVIGRADTQYF. Written as DNA, the CDR3 is TGTGCCAGCAGCGTAATCGGGAGGGCAGATACGCAGTATTTT. The chain links TRBV9 to TRBJ2-3, with 8 bases identical to TRBD2. V dropped 1 base and J dropped 4; count of bases not matched to a gene: 2. The germline V gene encodes CDR1 SGDLS and CDR2 YYNGEE. The CDR3 is 14 amino acids.

The chain links TRBV19 to TRBJ1-4; tentatively, D is TRBD1 (6 bases). CDR1 and CDR2 (germline): LNHDA, SQIVND (reference sequence). The CDR3 is 16 residues long. V was trimmed by 10 bases and J by 3 bases, leaving 21 bases between them. This CDR3 is CATSDSGSSANEKLFF. The CDR3 coding sequence is TGTGCCACCTCGGACAGCGGTTCTTCGGCTAATGAAAAACTGTTTTTT. The variable domain in full, completed from reference TRBV19 and TRBJ1-4, reads DGGITQSPKYLFRKEGQNVTLSCEQNLNHDAMYWYRQDPGQGLRLIYYSQIVNDFQKGDIAEGYSVSREKKESFPLTVTSAQKNPTAFYLCATSDSGSSANEKLFFGSGTQLSVL.

There are a few counts of this clone. This chain links TRBV4-3 with TRBJ2-1; 11 bases align to TRBD2. With V trimmed by 0 bases and J by 4 bases, 11 bases remained unmatched. Germline CDR1 reads LGHNA; CDR2 reads YSLEER. This CDR3 is 19 amino acids long. CDR3 amino acids: CASSQDWNSGGARYNEQFF. In nucleotides, the CDR3 is TGCGCCAGCAGCCAAGATTGGAATAGCGGGGGGGCCCGGTACAATGAGCAGTTCTTC.

The V gene is TRBV7-3, the J gene TRBJ2-1; D might be TRBD2 (5 bases). CDR3 size: 12 residues. CDR1 is SGHTA and CDR2 is FQGTGA in the germline V gene. V was cut by 6 bases and J by 4 bases, with 7 bases left in between. The CDR3 DNA sequence: TGTGCCAGCAGAGCGGCATACAATGAGCAGTTCTTC. It yields the protein CASRAAYNEQFF.

This clone was seen a few times. V is TRBV6-5 and J is TRBJ2-4; TRBD2 agrees at 11 bases. Unmatched junction bases numbered 4, after V lost 5 bases and J lost 7 bases. The CDR3 spans 14 residues. From germline, CDR1 is MNHEY and CDR2 SVGAGI. CDR3 nucleotide sequence: TGTGCCAGCAGTCGACTAGCGGGAAAGAACATTCAGTACTTC. The encoded protein is CASSRLAGKNIQYF.

Only a few counts were recorded for this clone. This chain connects TRBV7-3 to TRBJ2-5; unclear D gene. Germline CDR1 SGHTA, CDR2 FQGTGA. The CDR3 length is 13 residues. V was pared by 5 bases and J by 0 bases, with 7 bases between. The CDR3 DNA sequence: TGTGCCAGCAGCCAGAGGAACCAAGAGACCCAGTACTTC. Amino acids: CASSQRNQETQYF.

This clone was detected only a few times. This chain uses TRBV10-3 with TRBJ1-6, with a tentative D call TRBD1 (5 bases). The CDR3 covers 16 residues. Per the germline V gene, CDR1 is ENHRY and CDR2 is SYGVKD. V was clipped by 10 bases and J by 10 bases, with 26 bases between them. This CDR3 is CATTQGIGGLGSPLHF. CDR3 DNA: TGTGCCACCACTCAGGGTATCGGGGGTTTAGGGTCACCCCTCCACTTT.

This chain uses TRBV6-7 with TRBJ1-3; the D gene is possibly TRBD1 (6 bases). Being an ORF, TRBV6-7 has a function that is uncertain. The CDR3 contains 19 residues. V gave up 5 bases and J gave up 0 bases, with 23 bases separating them. CDR3 sequence: CASSNPDSRRAPSGNTIYF. The CDR3 nucleotides read TGTGCCAGCAGTAACCCGGACAGTCGTCGGGCTCCCTCTGGAAACACCATATATTTT.

Only a few counts were recorded for this clone. This chain connects TRBV19 to TRBJ2-3; no reliable D call. The CDR3 sequence is 14 residues long. The V gene's germline CDR1 is LNHDA and CDR2 SQIVND (reference sequence). Trimming pared 1 base from V and 5 bases from J, leaving 10 bases between. The CDR3 loop reads CASSIVGSGDTQYF. The CDR3 nucleotides read TGTGCCAGTAGTATAGTCGGGTCCGGAGATACGCAGTATTTT.

This clone was picked up a small number of times. The chain couples TRBV5-6 to TRBJ1-2, with a tentative D call TRBD1 (5 bases). Germline CDR1 and CDR2: SGHDT and YYEEEE. Trimming cost V 3 bases and J 4 bases, with 22 bases left between them. The CDR3 runs 17 residues. The CDR3 is CASSSKIQDVLFYGYTF. The CDR3 nucleotides are TGTGCCAGCAGCTCGAAAATACAGGACGTACTATTCTATGGCTACACCTTC.